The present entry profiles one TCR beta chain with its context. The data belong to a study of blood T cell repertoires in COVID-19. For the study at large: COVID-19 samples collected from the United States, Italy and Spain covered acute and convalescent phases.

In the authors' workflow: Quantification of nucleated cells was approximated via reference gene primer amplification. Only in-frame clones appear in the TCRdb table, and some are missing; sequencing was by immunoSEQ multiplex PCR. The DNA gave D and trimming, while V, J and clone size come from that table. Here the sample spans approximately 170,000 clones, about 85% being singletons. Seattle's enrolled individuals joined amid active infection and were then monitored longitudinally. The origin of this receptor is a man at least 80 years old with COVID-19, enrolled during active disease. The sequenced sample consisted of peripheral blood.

CDR3 bases: TGTGCCAGCACCGGGGACAGGGCAAATGAAAAACTGTTTTTT. Protein: CASTGDRANEKLFF. V usage is TRBV6-6 and J usage is TRBJ1-4; the match to TRBD1 covers 9 bases. Germline values: CDR1 MNHNY, CDR2 SVGAGI (reference sequence). The CDR3 is made up of 14 amino acids. The junction had 5 bases not matched to a gene; V was cut back by 7 bases and J by 5 bases.